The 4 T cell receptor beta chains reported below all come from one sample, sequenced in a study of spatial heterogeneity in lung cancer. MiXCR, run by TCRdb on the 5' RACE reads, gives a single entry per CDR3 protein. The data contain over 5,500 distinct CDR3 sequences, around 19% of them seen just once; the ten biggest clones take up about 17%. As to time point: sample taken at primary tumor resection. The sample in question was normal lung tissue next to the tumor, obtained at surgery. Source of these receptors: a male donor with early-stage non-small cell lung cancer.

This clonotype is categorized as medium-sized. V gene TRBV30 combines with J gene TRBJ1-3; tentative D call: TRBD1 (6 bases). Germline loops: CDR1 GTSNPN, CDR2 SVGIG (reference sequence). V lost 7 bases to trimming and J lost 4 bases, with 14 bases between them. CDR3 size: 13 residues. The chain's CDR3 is CAYSQGPGNTIYF. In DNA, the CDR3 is TGTGCCTACTCCCAGGGGCCGGGAAACACCATATATTTT. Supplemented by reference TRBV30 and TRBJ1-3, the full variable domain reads SQTIHQWPATLVQPVGSPLSLECTVEGTSNPNLYWYRQAAGRGLQLLFYSVGIGQISSEVPQNLSASRPQDRQFILSSKKLLLSDSGFYLCAYSQGPGNTIYFGEGSWLTVV.

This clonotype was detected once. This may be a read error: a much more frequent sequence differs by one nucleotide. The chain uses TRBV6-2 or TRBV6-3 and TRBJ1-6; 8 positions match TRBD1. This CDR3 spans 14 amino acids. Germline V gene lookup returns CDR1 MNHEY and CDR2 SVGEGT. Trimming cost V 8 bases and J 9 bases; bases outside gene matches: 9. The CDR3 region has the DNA TGTGCCAGCGGATCGACAGGGGTTTTTTCACCCCTCCACTTT. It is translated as CASGSTGVFSPLHF.

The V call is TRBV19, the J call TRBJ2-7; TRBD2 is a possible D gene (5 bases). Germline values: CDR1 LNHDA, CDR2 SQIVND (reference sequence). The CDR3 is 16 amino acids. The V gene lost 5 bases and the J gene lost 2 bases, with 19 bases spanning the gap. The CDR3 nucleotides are TGTGCCAGTAGTCGAAAGCCCCGGACTCCTACCTACGAGCAGTACTTC. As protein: CASSRKPRTPTYEQYF.

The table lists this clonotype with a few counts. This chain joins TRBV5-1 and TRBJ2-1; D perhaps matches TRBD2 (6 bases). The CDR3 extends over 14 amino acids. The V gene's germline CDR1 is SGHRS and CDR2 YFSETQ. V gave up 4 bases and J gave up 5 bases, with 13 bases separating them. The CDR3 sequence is CASSPEGPNNEQFF. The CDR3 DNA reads TGCGCCAGCAGCCCGGAGGGTCCGAACAATGAGCAGTTCTTC.